What follows are 16 T cell receptor beta chains derived from one specimen sequenced in a study of OX40 agonist ivuxolimab in advanced cancers. Here immunoSEQ multiplex PCR was the method, and the copy in TCRdb shows in-frame clones only, minus some. The sample holds tens of thousands of clones, 81% seen once. Sequenced here: CD4+ or CD8+ T cells sorted from blood, sampled in a trial of the OX40 agonist ivuxolimab. The origin of the receptors is an adult with an advanced solid tumor such as melanoma, head and neck, liver or kidney cancer.

The DNA of the CDR3 is TGTGCCAGCAGTTTGGGGGTATCACCCCTCCACTTT. Translated, it gives CASSLGVSPLHF. J is TRBJ1-6 and V is TRBV28, with D perhaps TRBD1 (5 bases). The CDR3 length is 12 residues. Germline CDR1 MDHEN, CDR2 SYDVKM. V lost 3 bases and J lost 10, with 7 bases in between.

V usage is TRBV7-9 and J usage is TRBJ2-5, with D perhaps TRBD2 (6 bases). This CDR3 contains 15 residues. The germline V and J ends were trimmed by 3 bases and 5 bases, with 16 bases remaining between them. CDR1 SEHNR and CDR2 FQNEAQ come from the germline V gene (reference sequence). CDR3 nucleotide sequence: TGTGCCAGCAGCTTCGGGGTAGCGGCTTACGAGACCCAGTACTTC. This gives the protein CASSFGVAAYETQYF.

This clone was seen many times. The CDR3 sequence is CASSEGQFTGELFF. The DNA of the CDR3 is TGTGCCAGCAGCGAGGGACAGTTCACCGGGGAGCTGTTTTTT. The rearrangement uses TRBV7-6 and TRBJ2-2, with 7 bases fitting TRBD1. The ends lost 5 bases at V and 4 bases at J; junction bases unmatched: 4. Germline V gives CDR1 SGHVS, CDR2 FNYEAQ. The CDR3 contains 14 residues.

This chain links TRBV19 with TRBJ1-1; tentatively, D is TRBD1 (5 bases). Trimming removed 5 bases at V and 4 bases at J, with 11 bases between. The CDR3 has 13 residues. Germline V gene data show CDR1 as LNHDA and CDR2 as SQIVND (reference sequence). The CDR3 DNA is TGTGCCAGTAGTTCAGGGCTTGGCACTGAAGCTTTCTTT. Protein: CASSSGLGTEAFF.

This rearrangement joins TRBV11-2 to TRBJ2-2, with TRBD2 matching over 8 bases. Trimming removed 2 bases from V and 3 bases from J; junction bases left unmatched: 5. The CDR3 sequence is 16 residues long. CDR1 SGHAT and CDR2 FQNNGV come from the germline V gene. CDR3 DNA: TGTGCCAGCAGCTTATCGAGCGGGAGTTACACCGGGGAGCTGTTTTTT. Translating it yields CASSLSSGSYTGELFF. The variable domain in full, completed from reference TRBV11-2 and TRBJ2-2, reads EAGVAQSPRYKIIEKRQSVAFWCNPISGHATLYWYQQILGQGPKLLIQFQNNGVVDDSQLPKDRFSAERLKGVDSTLKIQPAKLEDSAVYLCASSLSSGSYTGELFFGEGSRLTVL.

The chain is built from TRBV19 and TRBJ2-1; D not resolved. Trimming removed 7 bases at V and 5 bases at J, with 9 bases between. This CDR3 region has 12 residues. The V gene's germline CDR1 is LNHDA and CDR2 SQIVND (reference sequence). This chain's CDR3 is CASTSQNNEQFF. CDR3 coding DNA: TGTGCCAGTACAAGCCAGAACAATGAGCAGTTCTTC.

This clone appeared a few times. The rearrangement links TRBV9 to TRBJ1-5; TRBD1 agrees at 7 bases. V dropped 4 bases and J dropped 5; count of bases not matched to a gene: 6. The CDR3 covers 14 residues. Per germline, CDR1 SGDLS and CDR2 YYNGEE. The CDR3 nucleotides are TGTGCCAGCAGCCCACAGGGGCAGGATCAGCCCCAGCATTTT. It yields the protein CASSPQGQDQPQHF.

V gene TRBV11-2 combines with J gene TRBJ1-5; no clear D gene. Germline CDR1 SGHAT, CDR2 FQNNGV. CDR3 length: 14 residues. V lost 5 bases and J lost 4, with 12 bases in between. The CDR3 sequence: CASSPSDENQPQHF. In DNA, the CDR3 is TGTGCCAGCAGCCCAAGTGACGAAAATCAGCCCCAGCATTTT.

The chain is built from TRBV5-6 and TRBJ2-1, with D possibly being TRBD1 (5 bases). Looked up from germline, CDR1 is SGHDT and CDR2 is YYEEEE. The CDR3 covers 15 residues. Trimming left V 0 bases short and J 1 base short, with 8 bases between. The CDR3 region has the DNA TGTGCCAGCAGCTTGGACAGGTATTCCTACAATGAGCAGTTCTTC. It yields the protein CASSLDRYSYNEQFF. Variable domain in full (rest from reference TRBV5-6 and TRBJ2-1): DAGVTQSPTHLIKTRGQQVTLRCSPKSGHDTVSWYQQALGQGPQFIFQYYEEEERQRGNFPDRFSGHQFPNYSSELNVNALLLGDSALYLCASSLDRYSYNEQFFGPGTRLTVL.

The rearrangement joins TRBV7-6 to TRBJ2-4; maybe TRBD1 (7 bases). This CDR3 contains 13 residues. Between the trimmed V and J ends, which lost 5 bases and 5 bases, there was a span of 10 bases. Germline lookup yields CDR1 SGHVS and CDR2 FNYEAQ. CDR3 bases: TGTGCCAGCAGCGCGGGACAGCAAAACATTCAGTACTTC. Translated: CASSAGQQNIQYF.

The chain carries TRBV7-9 and TRBJ2-2; TRBD1 agrees at 8 bases. The CDR3 has 17 residues. V lost 5 bases to trimming and J lost 1 base; unmatched junction nucleotides: 9. In germline, CDR1 is SEHNR, CDR2 FQNEAQ (reference sequence). Written as DNA, the CDR3 is TGTGCCAGCAGCAGGGTGTGGGGACAGGAGAACACCGGGGAGCTGTTTTTT. Its translation: CASSRVWGQENTGELFF.

CDR3 sequence: CASSSTGVPDYEQYF. As DNA, the CDR3 is TGCGCCAGCAGCTCGACAGGCGTTCCGGACTACGAGCAGTACTTC. The chain employs TRBV5-1 and TRBJ2-7; weak D call: TRBD1 (6 bases). The CDR3 runs to 15 residues. V shed 3 bases and J shed 3 bases, with 16 bases lying between them. Germline loops: CDR1 SGHRS, CDR2 YFSETQ.

The chain carries TRBV2 and TRBJ1-1, with D maybe TRBD1 (6 bases). The CDR3 extends over 14 amino acids. Trimming shortened V by 6 bases and J by 1 base, and 12 bases separated the two germline ends. Germline V gene data show CDR1 as SNHLY and CDR2 as FYNNEI. CDR3 in DNA: TGTGCCAGCAGCGTACAGGGTGGGAACACTGAAGCTTTCTTT. Amino acids: CASSVQGGNTEAFF. The full variable domain, in which reference TRBV2 and TRBJ1-1 provide the parts outside the CDR3, is EPEVTQTPSHQVTQMGQEVILRCVPISNHLYFYWYRQILGQKVEFLVSFYNNEISEKSEIFDDQFSVERPDGSNFTLKIRSTKLEDSAMYFCASSVQGGNTEAFFGQGTRLTVV.

Points on this clone: One junction end does not reproduce the germline sequence, and a read error may be involved. V gene TRBV19 combines with J gene TRBJ1-2; D is undetermined. Germline CDR1 reads LNHDA; CDR2 reads SQIVND (reference sequence). CDR3 length equals 13 residues. CDR3 nucleotide sequence: TGTGCCAATAGTATCGACTTGAACTATGGCTACACCTTC. Translating gives CANSIDLNYGYTF.

The chain is built from TRBV2 and TRBJ1-3; D is possibly TRBD1 (5 bases). This CDR3 has 13 residues. V was clipped by 11 bases and J by 2 bases, with 13 bases between them. Germline V gene lookup returns CDR1 SNHLY and CDR2 FYNNEI. CDR3 sequence reads: CAGGGYTGNTIYF. CDR3 DNA: TGTGCCGGGGGAGGGTATACTGGAAACACCATATATTTT.

The chain joins TRBV19 to TRBJ2-6, with no clear D. V gave up 3 bases and J gave up 0 bases, with 15 bases separating them. There are 18 residues in the CDR3. CDR1 and CDR2 from the germline V gene are LNHDA and SQIVND (reference sequence). Here the CDR3 reads CASSIQGSRPSGANVLTF. In DNA, the CDR3 is TGTGCCAGTAGTATTCAAGGGTCCAGACCCTCTGGGGCCAACGTCCTGACTTTC.